This TCR beta chain was retrieved from a study of blood T cell repertoires in COVID-19 (TCRdb year 2020). Background on the whole study: Samples from collaborators originated in the United States, Italy and Spain and spanned both the acute and convalescent phases of COVID-19. The material from the prospective study consisted of cDNA or gDNA derived from T cells, B-cell-depleted T cells, or PBMCs. Deeply sampled blood TCRbeta repertoires from subjects exposed to, actively infected with, or recovered from COVID-19 were included in the dataset. The repertoires were released in a freely available public database intended as a resource for research on the immune response to SARS-CoV-2. Samples came from the ongoing ImmuneRACE study (first 160 participants) plus 1,254 subjects from 6 global collaborators. Nearly every sample came with metadata listing a de-identified subject ID, COVID-19 status, age in years and sex. HLA class I and class II types, where available, came from metadata supplied by the sample provider rather than from assay-based typing.

The junction shows trimming of 6 bases on V and 8 bases on J, plus 11 bases between the germline ends. Including cysteine and phenylalanine, the CDR3 has 13 amino acids. The kept DNA is CDR3 alone, 39 bases in frame from the first base. The immunoSEQ Assay, a bias-controlled multiplex PCR, was used to amplify TCRbeta CDR3 regions from genomic DNA. For the original study's pipeline: The number of nucleated cells in each sample was estimated by amplification of reference gene primers within the assay. To quantify the absolute abundance of each unique TCRbeta CDR3 rearrangement, sequence reads were collapsed and filtered. For each sample, productive Simpson clonality was calculated as the square root of Simpson's diversity index over productive rearrangements. TCRdb retrieved this table from immuneACCESS and kept in-frame rearrangements only. Not all clones are present; in checked studies, unresolved V genes account for under half, and no reason is known for the remainder. V, J and clone size reflect that table, while D and trimming were determined from the DNA. Counted in this sample were 110,000 or so clones; around 90% of them appeared once. The leading ten clones occupy about 4.5% of the sample.

As concerns this clone: Its antigen is not yet known. The record has no base qualities; no much larger clone is one base away.

The collaborating institutions used their own protocols to collect whole blood in K2EDTA tubes. Collaborator samples were shipped for TCRbeta analysis as frozen whole blood, isolated PBMCs, or DNA extracted from either sample type. The study at large found these results: The amount of clinical and demographic metadata varied by source and participant and was provided uncurated.

Sequencing input: peripheral blood. The clonotype comes from a woman between 45 and 65 years old with acute or convalescent COVID-19. The chain was built from TRBV12-3 or TRBV12-4 and TRBJ1-6; the D gene identity is not certain. The base sequence is TGTGCCAGCAGCCGCTTAAGCGATTCACCCCTCCACTTT. It is translated as CASSRLSDSPLHF.